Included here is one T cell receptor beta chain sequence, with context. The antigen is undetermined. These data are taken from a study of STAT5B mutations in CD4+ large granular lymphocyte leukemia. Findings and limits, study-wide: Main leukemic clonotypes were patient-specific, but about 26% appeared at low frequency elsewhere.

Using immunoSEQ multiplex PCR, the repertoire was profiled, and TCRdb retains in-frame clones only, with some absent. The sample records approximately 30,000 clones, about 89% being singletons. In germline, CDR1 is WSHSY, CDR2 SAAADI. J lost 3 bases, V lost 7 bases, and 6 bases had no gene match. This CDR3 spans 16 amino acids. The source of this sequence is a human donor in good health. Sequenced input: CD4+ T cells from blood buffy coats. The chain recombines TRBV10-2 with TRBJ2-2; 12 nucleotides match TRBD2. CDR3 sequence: CASTLLAGGYTGELFF. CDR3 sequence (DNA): TGCGCCAGCACCTTACTAGCGGGAGGTTACACCGGGGAGCTGTTTTTT.